The present entry profiles one T cell receptor (beta chain) with its context. The CDR3 extends over 13 amino acids. CDR1 is MNHNS, CDR2 SASEGT, per germline. V lost 6 bases, J lost 4 bases, and 9 bases lay in between. Profiling relied on immunoSEQ multiplex PCR, and the TCRdb table lists in-frame clones only, not all of them. The data contain roughly 2.4 million clones, approximately 96% of them singletons. The source of the sample is a study of shared clonotypes between healthy human individuals. V usage is TRBV6-1 and J usage is TRBJ2-2; TRBD2 might be the D (6 bases). Sequenced input: naive CD4+ T cells sorted from blood. The subset denotes: CD45RA+ positively selected. The sequence was obtained from a man younger than 35 in good health. This chain's CDR3 is CASRRGVTGELFF. The CDR3 DNA reads TGTGCCAGCAGGCGGGGTGTCACCGGGGAGCTGTTTTTT.